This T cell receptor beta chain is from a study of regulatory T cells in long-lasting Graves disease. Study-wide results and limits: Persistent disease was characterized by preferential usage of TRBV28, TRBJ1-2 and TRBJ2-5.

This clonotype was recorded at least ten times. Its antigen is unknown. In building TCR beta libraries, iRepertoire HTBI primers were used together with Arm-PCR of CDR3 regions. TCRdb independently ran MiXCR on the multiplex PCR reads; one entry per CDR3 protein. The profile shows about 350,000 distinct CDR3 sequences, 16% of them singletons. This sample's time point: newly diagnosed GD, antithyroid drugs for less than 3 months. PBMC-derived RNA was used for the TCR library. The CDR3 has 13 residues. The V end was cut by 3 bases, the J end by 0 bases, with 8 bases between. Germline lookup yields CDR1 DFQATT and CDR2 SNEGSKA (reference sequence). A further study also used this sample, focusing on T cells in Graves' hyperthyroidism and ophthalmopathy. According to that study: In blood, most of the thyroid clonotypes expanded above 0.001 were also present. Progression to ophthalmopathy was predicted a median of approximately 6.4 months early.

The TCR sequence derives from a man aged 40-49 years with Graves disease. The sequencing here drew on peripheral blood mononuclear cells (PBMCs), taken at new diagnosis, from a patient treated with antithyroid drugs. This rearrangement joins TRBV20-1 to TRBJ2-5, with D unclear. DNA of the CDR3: TGCAGTGCTAGGGCCCGGGACCAAGAGACCCAGTACTTC. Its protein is CSARARDQETQYF.